This T cell receptor (beta chain) was retrieved from a study of shared clonotypes between healthy human individuals. Study conclusions and caveats: Among the subsets, naive ones generally showed larger estimated richness than memory ones. A few donors had around 5.2% of their naive CD4 clonotypes in common.

V shed 1 base and J shed 5 bases, with 11 bases lying between them. Germline values: CDR1 SGHVS, CDR2 FQNEAQ. CDR3 size: 15 residues. Caucasian adults living in Nashville, Tennessee, provided all samples. Concerning this clone itself: Its antigen is currently unknown.

At deep level, the assay was performed. The data were produced by immunoSEQ multiplex PCR, yet TCRdb's version contains in-frame clones alone and is incomplete. The sample contains around 340,000 clones, roughly 70% of which appear only once. The sequenced material came from memory CD4+ T cells sorted from blood. Subset given: CD45RA-negative fraction. This TCR was recovered from a man aged 25 to 40 in good health. The rearrangement links TRBV7-8 to TRBJ2-2; D is undetermined. In nucleotides, the CDR3 is TGTGCCAGCAGCTTAGAACGGGTTGGGACCGGGGAGCTGTTTTTT. It is translated as CASSLERVGTGELFF.